Listed below are T cell receptor beta chains from one sample, sequenced in a study of blood T cell repertoires in COVID-19. Profiled with immunoSEQ multiplex PCR; TCRdb holds only in-frame clones, not every one. The sample consists of around 150,000 clones, roughly 90% of them appearing once. The source material was peripheral blood. These receptors were obtained from a man in his fifties or sixties with active or convalescent COVID-19. Both conserved end residues are part of each CDR3. The D gene is left open where the match is weak. Size is omitted from some rows. Given values are once, few, many or a class for expanded clones.

d_call	v_call	j_call	clone_size	cdr3_nt	cdr3_aa
TRBD1	TRBV6-5	TRBJ2-7	once	TGTGCCAGCAGGTTCGCCCGGACAGGGGCCTACGAGCAGTACTTC	CASRFARTGAYEQYF
.	TRBV27	TRBJ2-2	.	TGTGCCAGCAGTTTGGAGGGGCCCGGGGAGCTGTTTTTT	CASSLEGPGELFF
TRBD1	TRBV7-9	TRBJ2-7	.	TGTGCCAGCAGCGCCCGGGACAGGGGGCAATACGAGCAGTACTTC	CASSARDRGQYEQYF
TRBD1	TRBV9	TRBJ1-6	.	TGTGCCAGCAGCGTCGCAGGGGGCTATTCACCCCTCCACTTT	CASSVAGGYSPLHF
.	TRBV27	TRBJ1-1	.	TGTGCCAGCAGGCTCGGGAACACTGAAGCTTTCTTT	CASRLGNTEAFF
TRBD2	TRBV9	TRBJ2-7	.	TGTGCCAGCAGCGTAGGCGTTAGCGGGAACTCCTACGAGCAGTACTTC	CASSVGVSGNSYEQYF
.	TRBV11-2	TRBJ2-7	.	TGTGCCAGCAGCTTAGTCAGCTCGTCAGGGTCCTACGAGCAGTACTTC	CASSLVSSSGSYEQYF
TRBD2	TRBV5-5	TRBJ2-5	.	TGTGCCAGCAGCCGAGGGGTGGCTAGCGGGAGTCAAGAGACCCAGTACTTC	CASSRGVASGSQETQYF
TRBD1	TRBV11-3	TRBJ1-4	.	TGTGCCAGCAGCCGGGACAGGGTATCAACTAATGAAAAACTGTTTTTT	CASSRDRVSTNEKLFF
TRBD1	TRBV3-1/TRBV3-2	TRBJ2-7	.	TGTGCCAGCAGCCAATACCCCGGGACAGGGGCCTACGAGCAGTACTTC	CASSQYPGTGAYEQYF
.	TRBV24-1	TRBJ2-3	once	TGTGCCACCAGTGATCGATGGACGGGAGTCACAGATACGCAGTATTTT	CATSDRWTGVTDTQYF
TRBD1	TRBV18	TRBJ2-7	.	TGTGCCAGCTCACCACCCTTAGGACAGGGGGACCACGAGCAGTACTTC	CASSPPLGQGDHEQYF
TRBD2	TRBV11-3	TRBJ2-1	.	TGTGCCAGCAGCTTAGATTTTAGCGGGAGTGGGGATGAGCAGTTCTTC	CASSLDFSGSGDEQFF
.	TRBV5-6	TRBJ2-7	.	TGTGCCAGCAGCAGAGGACGCCGGGGGGAGCAGTACTTC	CASSRGRRGEQYF
.	TRBV27	TRBJ2-1	.	TGTGCCAGCAGTTTATCGAGAGTGGATGAGCAGTTCTTC	CASSLSRVDEQFF
.	TRBV9	TRBJ1-6	.	TGTGCCAGCAGCGTAACGGACAGTCTAAATTCACCCCTCCACTTT	CASSVTDSLNSPLHF
.	TRBV5-6	TRBJ2-1	.	TGTGCCAGCAGCCCTGTCAGCGGTTCTTCCTACAATGAGCAGTTCTTC	CASSPVSGSSYNEQFF
.	TRBV19	TRBJ1-5	.	TGTGCCAGTAGTACACCCACACAGGGAAGCAATCAGCCCCAGCATTTT	CASSTPTQGSNQPQHF
TRBD2	TRBV2	TRBJ2-1	.	TGTGCCACCCTGACTAGCGGTGAGCAGTTCTTC	CATLTSGEQFF
.	TRBV5-1	TRBJ1-3	.	TGCGCCAGCAGCTCTGGGGCAGTTTCTGGAAACACCATATATTTT	CASSSGAVSGNTIYF
.	TRBV30	TRBJ1-5	.	TGTGCCTGGAGTGTGGCCGAGGGTCAGCCCCAGCATTTT	CAWSVAEGQPQHF
TRBD1	TRBV7-3	TRBJ2-3	.	TGTGCCAGCAGCTGGGGACAGCTAATCACAGATACGCAGTATTTT	CASSWGQLITDTQYF
TRBD1	TRBV6-5	TRBJ1-4	.	TGTGCCAGCAATCCTACAGGGGGTGTACGAGAAAAACTGTTTTTT	CASNPTGGVREKLFF
.	TRBV28	TRBJ2-1	.	TGTGCCAGCAGTCTGCGCAATGAGCAGTTCTTC	CASSLRNEQFF